The T cell receptor (beta chain) described here comes from a study of PD-1 blockade in classical Hodgkin lymphoma. Broader study findings: Healthy donors were reported to have higher baseline TCR diversity than newly diagnosed patients. The diversity seen at baseline in complete responders resembled that of newly diagnosed patients.

Regarding time point: cycle 4 day 1 (C4D1), after less than seven weeks of nivolumab. Patients all relapsed after autologous stem cell transplantation, and there was variation in brentuximab vedotin exposure. Relapsed/refractory classical Hodgkin lymphoma patients had complete, partial or progressive responses. The V and J ends lost 3 bases and 6 bases respectively, with 11 bases between them. Germline V lookup: CDR1 MNHEY, CDR2 SMNVEV (reference sequence). This CDR3 has 13 amino acids. The table lists this clone with a few counts. No antigen is known for it. Assay used: immunoSEQ multiplex PCR; TCRdb lists only in-frame clones, some missing. The repertoire holds around 30,000 clones, with around 74% as singletons.

This chain joins TRBV27 and TRBJ1-1; no reliable D call. This clonotype was sampled from a human donor with classical Hodgkin lymphoma. The sequences come from peripheral blood mononuclear cells (PBMCs), collected before the fourth cycle of nivolumab. The CDR3 sequence: CASSFGVGAEAFF. The CDR3 DNA reads TGTGCCAGCAGTTTCGGGGTTGGGGCTGAAGCTTTCTTT.